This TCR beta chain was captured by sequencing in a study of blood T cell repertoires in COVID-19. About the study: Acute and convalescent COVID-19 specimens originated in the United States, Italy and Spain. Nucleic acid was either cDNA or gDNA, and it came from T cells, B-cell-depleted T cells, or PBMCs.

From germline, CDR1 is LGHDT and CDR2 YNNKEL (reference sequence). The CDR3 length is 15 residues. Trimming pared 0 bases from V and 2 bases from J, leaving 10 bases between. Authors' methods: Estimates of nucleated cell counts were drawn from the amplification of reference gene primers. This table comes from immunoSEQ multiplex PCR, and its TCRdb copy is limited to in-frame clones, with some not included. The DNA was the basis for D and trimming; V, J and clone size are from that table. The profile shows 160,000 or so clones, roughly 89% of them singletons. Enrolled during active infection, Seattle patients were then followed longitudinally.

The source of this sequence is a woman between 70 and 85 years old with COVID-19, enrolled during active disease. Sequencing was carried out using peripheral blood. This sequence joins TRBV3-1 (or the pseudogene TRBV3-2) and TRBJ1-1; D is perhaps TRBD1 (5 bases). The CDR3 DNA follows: TGTGCCAGCAGCCAAGAAGCAGACAGTAACACTGAAGCTTTCTTT. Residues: CASSQEADSNTEAFF.